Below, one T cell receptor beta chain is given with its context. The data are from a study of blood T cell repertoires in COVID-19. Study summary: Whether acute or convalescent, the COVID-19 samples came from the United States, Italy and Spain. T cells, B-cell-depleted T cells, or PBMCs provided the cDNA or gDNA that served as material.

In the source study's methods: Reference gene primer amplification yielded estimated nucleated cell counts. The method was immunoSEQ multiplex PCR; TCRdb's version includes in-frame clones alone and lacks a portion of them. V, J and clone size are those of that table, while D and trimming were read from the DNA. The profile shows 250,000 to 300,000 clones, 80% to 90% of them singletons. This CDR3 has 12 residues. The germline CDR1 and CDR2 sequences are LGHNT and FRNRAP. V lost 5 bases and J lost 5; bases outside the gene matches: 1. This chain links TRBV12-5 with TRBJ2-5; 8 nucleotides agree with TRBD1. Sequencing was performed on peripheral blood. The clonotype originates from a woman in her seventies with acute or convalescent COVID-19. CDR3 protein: CASGPGGETQYF. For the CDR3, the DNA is TGTGCTAGTGGTCCAGGGGGCGAGACCCAGTACTTC.